This TCR beta chain is drawn from a study of T cells in Graves' hyperthyroidism and ophthalmopathy. Points from the study as a whole: Most clonotypes that expanded in the thyroid above 0.001 also showed up in blood.

Points on this clonotype: Antigen specificity is unknown.

TCR beta CDR3 regions were amplified from RNA. The HTBI primer set served for first-round RT-PCR of the TCR CDR3. From the multiplex PCR reads, TCRdb called clonotypes with MiXCR, one entry per CDR3 protein. The data hold 600,000 or so distinct CDR3 sequences, with about 43% observed a single time. Trimming removed 11 bases at V and 2 bases at J, with 24 bases between. There are 16 residues in the CDR3. The germline CDR1 and CDR2 sequences are MGHDK and SYGVNS. It was considered stable Graves' hyperthyroidism when ophthalmopathy did not progress within 18 months. Diagnoses were made from clinical symptoms, serum measures (thyroxine and TRAb), thyroid ultrasound and orbital computed tomography.

Sequenced: peripheral blood or thyroid tissue (not recorded which). This chain connects TRBV25-1 to TRBJ1-1; D possibly corresponds to TRBD1 (6 bases). This TCR derives from a woman between 18 and 29 years old with Graves' hyperthyroidism. The CDR3 bases are TGTGCCTGGACGCGTGGGTGGCAGGGGCTCAACACTGAAGCTTTCTTT. It specifies CAWTRGWQGLNTEAFF.